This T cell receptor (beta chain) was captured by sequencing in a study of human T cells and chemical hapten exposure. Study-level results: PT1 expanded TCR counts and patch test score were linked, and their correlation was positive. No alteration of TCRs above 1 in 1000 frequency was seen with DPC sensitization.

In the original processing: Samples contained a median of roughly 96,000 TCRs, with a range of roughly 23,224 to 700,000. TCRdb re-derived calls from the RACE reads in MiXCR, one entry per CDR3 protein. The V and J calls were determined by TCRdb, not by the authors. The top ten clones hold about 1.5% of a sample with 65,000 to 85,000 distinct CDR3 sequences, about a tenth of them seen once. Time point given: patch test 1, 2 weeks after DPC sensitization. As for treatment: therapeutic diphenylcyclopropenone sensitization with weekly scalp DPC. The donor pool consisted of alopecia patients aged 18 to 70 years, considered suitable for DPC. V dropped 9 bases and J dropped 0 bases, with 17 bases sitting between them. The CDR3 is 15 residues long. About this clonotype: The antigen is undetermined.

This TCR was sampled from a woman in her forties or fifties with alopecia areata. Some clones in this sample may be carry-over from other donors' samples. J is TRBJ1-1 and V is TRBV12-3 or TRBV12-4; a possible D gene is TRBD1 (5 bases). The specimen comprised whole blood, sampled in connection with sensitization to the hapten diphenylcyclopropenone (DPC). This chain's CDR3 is CARDGHLDVNTEAFF. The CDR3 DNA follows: TGTGCCAGGGATGGACACCTCGACGTGAACACTGAAGCTTTCTTT.